Shown below are 28 T cell receptor beta chains from a single sample sequenced in a study of OX40 agonist ivuxolimab in advanced cancers. Profiling relied on immunoSEQ multiplex PCR, and the TCRdb table lists in-frame clones only, not all of them. The sample carries about 24,000 clones, approximately 80% recorded once. Sample: CD4+ or CD8+ T cells sorted from blood, taken in a trial of the OX40 agonist ivuxolimab. Receptors were obtained from an adult with an advanced solid tumor such as melanoma, head and neck, liver or kidney cancer.

The V gene is TRBV4-3, the J gene TRBJ2-1, with 9 bases that match TRBD2. The ends lost 0 bases at V and 5 bases at J; junction bases unmatched: 8. The CDR3 runs to 17 residues. Germline V gene data show CDR1 as LGHNA and CDR2 as YSLEER. Here the CDR3 reads CASSQDHGTSLNNEQFF. For the CDR3, the DNA is TGCGCCAGCAGCCAAGACCACGGGACTAGCCTAAACAATGAGCAGTTCTTC.

The chain is built from TRBV28 and TRBJ1-2, with 10 bases identical to TRBD1. V gave up 6 bases and J gave up 0 bases; unmatched junction bases: 7. From germline, CDR1 is MDHEN and CDR2 SYDVKM. The CDR3 consists of 16 residues. CDR3 nucleotide sequence: TGTGCCAGCAGGTGGCCGGGACAGGGGACTAACTATGGCTACACCTTC. The encoded protein is CASRWPGQGTNYGYTF.

This clone has a single count. The chain carries TRBV28 and TRBJ1-6; D unresolved. V shed 3 bases and J shed 3 bases, with 18 bases lying between them. Germline lookup yields CDR1 MDHEN and CDR2 SYDVKM. The CDR3 is 18 amino acids. The CDR3 reads CASSFVLGYRSYNSPLHF. The CDR3 DNA reads TGTGCCAGCAGTTTCGTCCTCGGCTATCGAAGCTATAATTCACCCCTCCACTTT.

The sample holds one count of this clone. CDR3 in amino acids: CASSPPQPTDTQYF. The CDR3 coding sequence is TGTGCCAGCTCACCACCGCAACCCACAGATACGCAGTATTTT. The gene calls are TRBV18 and TRBJ2-3; no clear D gene. The V gene's germline CDR1 is KGHSH and CDR2 LQKENI. The CDR3 extends over 14 amino acids. Trimming took 0 bases from V and 2 from J, leaving 6 bases between them.

The gene calls are TRBV6-5 and TRBJ2-7; D is unresolved. V was trimmed by 5 bases and J by 2 bases, leaving 13 bases between them. CDR1 MNHEY and CDR2 SVGAGI come from the germline V gene. There are 14 residues in the CDR3. Written as DNA, the CDR3 is TGTGCCAGCAGTGGACGCTGGCAGGCCTACGAGCAGTACTTC. As protein: CASSGRWQAYEQYF.

Details on this clone: The junction shows a germline mismatch at one end, possibly a read error. This chain joins TRBV7-9 and TRBJ1-3; D not certain. Germline V gene sequence: CDR1 SEHNR, CDR2 FQNEAQ (reference sequence). The CDR3 is made up of 13 amino acids. CDR3 amino acids: CASSQEWRNTIYF. CDR3 DNA: TGCGCCAGCAGCCAAGAATGGAGAAACACCATATATTTT.

This chain uses TRBV5-4 with TRBJ1-2, with D hard to call. Per germline, CDR1 SGHNT and CDR2 YYREEE (reference sequence). The CDR3 is 13 residues long. V dropped 6 bases and J dropped 4 bases, with 13 bases sitting between them. CDR3 coding DNA: TGTGCCAGCAACATGGGAGGGTCCTATGGCTACACCTTC. This encodes CASNMGGSYGYTF.

The chain combines TRBV7-3 with TRBJ1-1, with D perhaps TRBD1 (6 bases). Germline V gene sequence: CDR1 SGHTA, CDR2 FQGTGA. V dropped 3 bases and J dropped 5 bases, with 16 bases sitting between them. This CDR3 has 15 amino acids. DNA for the CDR3: TGTGCCAGCAGCTTGCCGGGGGGGCTGGAAACTGAAGCTTTCTTT. Protein product: CASSLPGGLETEAFF.

This chain uses TRBV5-1 with TRBJ2-7, with D possibly matching TRBD2 (5 bases). V was cut by 0 bases and J by 0 bases, with 13 bases left in between. This CDR3 has 16 residues. Germline CDR1 SGHRS, CDR2 YFSETQ. In DNA, the CDR3 is TGCGCCAGCAGCTTGGGGGCGGGTCCGAGCTCCTACGAGCAGTACTTC. This encodes CASSLGAGPSSYEQYF.

This clone was seen more than once but under ten times. V is TRBV30 and J is TRBJ1-1, with 7 bases that match TRBD1. Germline V gene sequence: CDR1 GTSNPN, CDR2 SVGIG (reference sequence). Trimming took 4 bases from V and 0 from J; bases not matched to a gene: 8. The CDR3 covers 15 residues. For the CDR3, the DNA is TGTGCCTGGATCAGGGGGGACAGATTGAACACTGAAGCTTTCTTT. Encoded protein: CAWIRGDRLNTEAFF.

V and J are TRBV7-2 and TRBJ2-3; no reliable D call. Trimming left V 5 bases short and J 2 bases short, with 5 bases between. The germline CDR1 and CDR2 sequences are SGHTA and FQGNSA. This CDR3 has 12 amino acids. The DNA of the CDR3 is TGTGCCAGCAGCCCCTACACAGATACGCAGTATTTT. This sequence encodes CASSPYTDTQYF.

The V and J genes are TRBV11-2 and TRBJ2-2, with D uncertain. The CDR3 extends over 14 amino acids. The V and J ends lost 3 bases and 5 bases respectively, with 10 bases between them. Per the germline V gene, CDR1 is SGHAT and CDR2 is FQNNGV. In DNA, the CDR3 is TGTGCCAGCAGCTTGATGTGGAGTACCGGGGAGCTGTTTTTT. It encodes CASSLMWSTGELFF. The whole variable domain, filled in from reference TRBV11-2 and TRBJ2-2, reads EAGVAQSPRYKIIEKRQSVAFWCNPISGHATLYWYQQILGQGPKLLIQFQNNGVVDDSQLPKDRFSAERLKGVDSTLKIQPAKLEDSAVYLCASSLMWSTGELFFGEGSRLTVL.

The rearrangement joins TRBV28 to TRBJ2-5, with D possibly TRBD2 on 5 matching bases. The CDR3 sequence is 13 residues long. Deletions cut 4 bases from V and 5 bases from J, with 11 bases between. The V gene's germline CDR1 is MDHEN and CDR2 SYDVKM. CDR3 residues: CASSSPPGETQYF. CDR3 sequence (DNA): TGTGCCAGCAGTTCCCCACCGGGGGAGACCCAGTACTTC.

The rearrangement joins TRBV30 to TRBJ2-3; possibly TRBD2 for D (5 bases). The germline gives CDR1 GTSNPN, CDR2 SVGIG (reference sequence). This CDR3 contains 13 residues. V shed 4 bases and J shed 5 bases, with 13 bases lying between them. The CDR3: CAWKGGQVDTQYF. Here the CDR3 DNA reads TGTGCCTGGAAGGGCGGGCAGGTAGATACGCAGTATTTT.

Comment on this clone: One end of the junction is discordant with germline, which a read error may explain. This chain uses TRBV6-6 with TRBJ1-2; 9 bases agree with TRBD1. The CDR3 has 15 amino acids. Germline V CDR1 and CDR2: MNHNY, SVGAGI (reference sequence). CDR3 sequence reads: CVSSPRQGDFYGYTF. The DNA for the CDR3 is TGTGTCAGCAGCCCCAGACAGGGGGACTTCTATGGCTACACCTTC.

The chain carries TRBV7-3 and TRBJ2-7; a weak D match, TRBD2 (6 bases). Trimming removed 3 bases from V and 1 base from J, with 13 bases in between. The germline gives CDR1 SGHTA, CDR2 FQGTGA. The CDR3 loop spans 15 amino acids. This chain's CDR3 is CASSFGGSPSYEQYF. Written as DNA, the CDR3 is TGTGCCAGCAGCTTTGGGGGGTCCCCTTCCTACGAGCAGTACTTC.

The gene calls are TRBV2 and TRBJ2-3; a weak D match, TRBD1 (5 bases). Deletions cut 7 bases from V and 2 bases from J, with 7 bases between. CDR3 length: 12 amino acids. Germline V gene data show CDR1 as SNHLY and CDR2 as FYNNEI. DNA of the CDR3: TGTGCCAGCAAGACAGCCACAGATACGCAGTATTTT. Its protein is CASKTATDTQYF.

The chain has TRBV16 and TRBJ2-7; TRBD1 might be the D (5 bases). The germline V and J ends were trimmed by 4 bases and 1 base, with 17 bases remaining between them. This CDR3 has 16 amino acids. Germline CDR1 and CDR2: KGHSY and FQNENV. CDR3 nucleotides: TGTGCCAGCAGCCCCCCTTGGGCAGGGCTTTCCTACGAGCAGTACTTC. It codes for CASSPPWAGLSYEQYF.

The rearrangement joins TRBV7-9 to TRBJ2-1, with D possibly matching TRBD2 (5 bases). Per the germline V gene, CDR1 is SEHNR and CDR2 is FQNEAQ (reference sequence). The CDR3 runs 14 residues. V lost 5 bases, J lost 3 bases, and 11 bases lay in between. CDR3 nucleotides: TGTGCCAGCAGCCCCCTCCGGGACTACAATGAGCAGTTCTTC. Its protein is CASSPLRDYNEQFF.

The chain is built from TRBV2 and TRBJ2-5, with D possibly TRBD1 on 5 matching bases. CDR1 is SNHLY, CDR2 FYNNEI, per germline. Trimming took off 7 bases at V and 5 bases at J, with 11 bases between the two ends. This CDR3 is built from 12 residues. CDR3 nucleotides: TGTGCCAGCAAACAGGCAGGCGAGACCCAGTACTTC. Amino acids: CASKQAGETQYF.

The chain recombines TRBV10-3 with TRBJ1-2; D is possibly TRBD1 (5 bases). This CDR3 has 13 residues. Germline loops: CDR1 ENHRY, CDR2 SYGVKD. The germline V and J ends were trimmed by 2 bases and 6 bases, with 10 bases remaining between them. The CDR3 spells CAISEPGRDGYTF. In DNA, the CDR3 is TGTGCCATCAGTGAGCCGGGACGGGATGGCTACACCTTC.

This chain joins TRBV28 and TRBJ2-7, with TRBD2 identical over 9 bases. CDR3 length: 15 amino acids. Germline CDR1 MDHEN, CDR2 SYDVKM. The J segment lost 1 base and the V segment lost 0 bases, leaving 1 base of the junction unmatched. The chain's CDR3 is CASSLWTSGSYEQYF. CDR3 sequence (DNA): TGTGCCAGCAGTTTATGGACTAGCGGATCCTACGAGCAGTACTTC.

The chain joins TRBV18 to TRBJ2-2; no clear D gene. The V gene's germline CDR1 is KGHSH and CDR2 LQKENI. CDR3 size: 16 residues. V was cut by 1 base and J by 0 bases, with 9 bases left in between. The CDR3 loop is CASSPLAPANTGELFF. CDR3 coding DNA: TGTGCCAGCTCACCACTAGCTCCCGCGAACACCGGGGAGCTGTTTTTT.

The chain carries TRBV19 and TRBJ1-3; possibly TRBD1 for D (5 bases). The CDR3 runs to 15 residues. The V gene's germline CDR1 is LNHDA and CDR2 SQIVND (reference sequence). Deletions cut 7 bases from V and 1 base from J, with 14 bases between. The CDR3 nucleotides are TGTGCCAGTAAACGGGGGAGGACGTCTGGAAACACCATATATTTT. This sequence encodes CASKRGRTSGNTIYF. The complete variable domain, with remaining parts taken from reference TRBV19 and TRBJ1-3, reads DGGITQSPKYLFRKEGQNVTLSCEQNLNHDAMYWYRQDPGQGLRLIYYSQIVNDFQKGDIAEGYSVSREKKESFPLTVTSAQKNPTAFYLCASKRGRTSGNTIYFGEGSWLTVV.

The chain couples TRBV4-3 to TRBJ2-4; D is undetermined. V was pared by 0 bases and J by 2 bases, with 11 bases between. The germline V gene encodes CDR1 LGHNA and CDR2 YSLEER. The CDR3 is 16 residues long. This CDR3 reads CASSQDLRFSKNIQYF. CDR3 coding DNA: TGCGCCAGCAGCCAAGATCTTAGGTTTTCCAAAAACATTCAGTACTTC.

This sequence joins TRBV7-9 and TRBJ1-1; 9 bases align to TRBD1. The junction had 5 bases not matched to a gene; V was cut back by 5 bases and J by 4 bases. CDR3 length equals 14 residues. Germline values: CDR1 SEHNR, CDR2 FQNEAQ (reference sequence). CDR3 in amino acids: CASSQGQGSTEAFF. The CDR3 nucleotides are TGTGCCAGCAGCCAGGGACAGGGATCCACTGAAGCTTTCTTT.

The sample holds a few counts of this clone. This chain joins TRBV7-6 and TRBJ1-1; possible D gene TRBD1, 6 bases. Germline CDR1 is SGHVS and CDR2 is FNYEAQ. CDR3 length: 14 amino acids. Trimming pared 4 bases from V and 7 bases from J, leaving 16 bases between. The CDR3 reads CASSSLYRAFEAFF. CDR3 nucleotides: TGTGCCAGCAGCTCCCTATACAGGGCGTTTGAAGCTTTCTTT. The full variable domain, in which reference TRBV7-6 and TRBJ1-1 provide the parts outside the CDR3, is GAGVSQSPRYKVTKRGQDVALRCDPISGHVSLYWYRQALGQGPEFLTYFNYEAQQDKSGLPNDRFSAERPEGSISTLTIQRTEQRDSAMYRCASSSLYRAFEAFFGQGTRLTVV.

The chain recombines TRBV2 with TRBJ1-2; a weak D match, TRBD1 (5 bases). CDR3 size: 16 residues. The germline V and J ends were trimmed by 2 bases and 0 bases, with 13 bases remaining between them. The V gene's germline CDR1 is SNHLY and CDR2 FYNNEI. Here the CDR3 DNA reads TGTGCCAGCAGTGAACGCCCAGGGCCAGCTAACTATGGCTACACCTTC. Translated: CASSERPGPANYGYTF.